This T cell receptor (beta chain) was documented in a study of identical twins' blood T cells. Study in general: Approximately 12 libraries, six alpha and six beta, gave around 50 million reads.

Sample barcodes were added at both library ends during cDNA synthesis. TCRdb analysed the 5' RACE reads with MiXCR anew, one entry per CDR3 protein. This sample has a few hundred thousand distinct CDR3 sequences, with 28% found just once. Trimming removed 2 bases at V and 0 bases at J, with 13 bases between. Germline V gives CDR1 DFQATT, CDR2 SNEGSKA (reference sequence). CDR3 length equals 15 residues. All three twin pairs grew up together with likely shared infections and vaccines. Sequencing input: PBMCs. The chain links TRBV20-1 to TRBJ1-1; a possible D gene is TRBD1 (6 bases). The TCR comes from a woman between 18 and 50 years old in good health. CDR3 sequence: CSARNWGALNTEAFF. The CDR3 coding sequence is TGCAGTGCTAGAAATTGGGGGGCTTTGAACACTGAAGCTTTCTTT.